One sample yielded the 30 T cell receptor beta chains listed below, sequenced in a study of technical replicates of blood from a few donors. Repertoires were generated with immunoSEQ multiplex PCR, while TCRdb's copy carries only in-frame clones and drops some. This sample has almost 70,000 clones, with around 94% found just once. Sequenced: T cells isolated from PBMCs. The origin of the receptors is a human donor in good health.

V usage is TRBV2 and J usage is TRBJ1-1; tentatively, D is TRBD1 (6 bases). Germline V CDR1 and CDR2: SNHLY, FYNNEI. Trimming took 11 bases from V and 0 from J, leaving 13 bases between them. This CDR3 region has 13 residues. This CDR3 is CAAVGQMNTEAFF. CDR3 DNA sequence: TGTGCCGCCGTCGGACAGATGAACACTGAAGCTTTCTTT.

The V gene is TRBV29-1, the J gene TRBJ1-2; weak D call: TRBD1 (5 bases). Germline assignment: CDR1 SQVTM and CDR2 ANQGSEA. This CDR3 region has 12 residues. V dropped 4 bases and J dropped 4 bases, with 10 bases sitting between them. DNA of the CDR3: TGCAGCGTTGGGCAGGGTACCTATGGCTACACCTTC. Translation gives CSVGQGTYGYTF.

This clone was recorded only once. The CDR3 sequence is CASSRQGGDEQYF. CDR3 DNA sequence: TGTGCCAGCAGCCGACAGGGTGGCGACGAGCAGTACTTC. The J gene is TRBJ2-7, the V gene TRBV7-8; 7 bases align to TRBD1. The V and J ends lost 5 bases and 5 bases, in that order; junction bases with no gene match: 6. CDR3 length: 13 amino acids. Germline values: CDR1 SGHVS, CDR2 FQNEAQ.

This clone was observed once. The chain recombines TRBV30 with TRBJ1-2; TRBD1 matches at 9 bases. CDR1 and CDR2 from the germline V gene are GTSNPN and SVGIG (reference sequence). The ends lost 4 bases at V and 7 bases at J; junction bases unmatched: 7. The length of the CDR3 is 13 residues. The CDR3 region is CAWTLDRGTGYTF. As DNA, the CDR3 is TGTGCCTGGACCCTGGACAGGGGCACTGGCTACACCTTC.

The CDR3 bases are TGTGCCAGCAGTGACAGGGGGCTGGGAGGTTATCAGCCCCAGCATTTT. Translation: CASSDRGLGGYQPQHF. This chain joins TRBV27 and TRBJ1-5, with 10 positions matching TRBD1. The CDR3 length is 16 residues. The germline V gene has CDR1 MNHEY and CDR2 SMNVEV (reference sequence). The V gene end was trimmed by 5 bases and the J gene end by 5 bases; junction bases not matched to a gene: 9.

The chain joins TRBV30 to TRBJ2-1, with 7 bases aligning to TRBD2. V trimming: 2 bases; J trimming: 4 bases; junction bases outside the gene matches: 5. The CDR3 loop spans 14 amino acids. Germline CDR1 reads GTSNPN; CDR2 reads SVGIG (reference sequence). The CDR3 bases are TGTGCCTGGAGTTGGTCTAGCGGATACAATGAGCAGTTCTTC. Protein sequence: CAWSWSSGYNEQFF.

This chain links TRBV11-2 with TRBJ2-5; D possibly corresponds to TRBD2 (5 bases). V gave up 3 bases and J gave up 2 bases, with 10 bases separating them. CDR3 length equals 14 residues. Germline V CDR1 and CDR2: SGHAT, FQNNGV. The CDR3 DNA reads TGTGCCAGCAGCTTCATAAGAGGGCAAGAGACCCAGTACTTC. Translating it yields CASSFIRGQETQYF.

The chain uses TRBV21-1 and TRBJ1-1. TRBV21-1 is designated a pseudogene. CDR3 length: 12 amino acids. CDR3 sequence (DNA): TGTGCCAGCAGCACAAGAATAGTTGAAGCTTTCTTT. Encoded protein: CASSTRIVEAFF.

CDR3 sequence (DNA): TGTGCCAGCAGGTCCGGGACTAGAAAGGATACGCAGTATTTT. Translated: CASRSGTRKDTQYF. The chain is built from TRBV7-9 and TRBJ2-3; 8 positions match TRBD2. The germline CDR1 and CDR2 sequences are SEHNR and FQNEAQ (reference sequence). Germline trimming cut 6 bases from V and 6 bases from J; bases unmatched to any gene: 8. This CDR3 region has 14 residues.

The rearrangement uses TRBV4-1 and TRBJ2-7, with D possibly matching TRBD2 (6 bases). Trimming left V 1 base short and J 5 bases short, with 12 bases between. The V gene's germline CDR1 is MGHRA and CDR2 YSYEKL. The CDR3 has 14 amino acids. The CDR3: CASSQGLANNEQYF. The CDR3 DNA follows: TGCGCCAGCAGCCAAGGTCTAGCGAATAACGAGCAGTACTTC.

V usage is TRBV5-1 and J usage is TRBJ2-5; the D is unclear. The germline CDR1 and CDR2 sequences are SGHRS and YFSETQ. This CDR3 contains 15 residues. V was shortened by 3 bases and J by 0 bases, with 12 bases between the two germline ends. This CDR3 reads CASSWQHNNQETQYF. The CDR3 DNA is TGCGCCAGCAGCTGGCAACACAACAACCAAGAGACCCAGTACTTC.

The V call is TRBV2, the J call TRBJ2-7, with 16 bases lining up with TRBD2. Germline loops: CDR1 SNHLY, CDR2 FYNNEI. The CDR3 is 16 residues long. The V segment lost 5 bases and the J segment 3 bases; nucleotides outside the gene matches: 4. The CDR3 nucleotides are TGTGCCAGCAGTAAGGGACTAGCGGGAGGGTTCTACGAGCAGTACTTC. Residues: CASSKGLAGGFYEQYF.

The chain uses TRBV2 and TRBJ1-1, with D uncertain. Trimming shortened V by 8 bases and J by 2 bases, and 6 bases separated the two germline ends. Germline CDR1 reads SNHLY; CDR2 reads FYNNEI. CDR3 size: 11 residues. CDR3 residues: CASRGNTEAFF. CDR3 nucleotide sequence: TGTGCCAGCCGGGGTAACACTGAAGCTTTCTTT.

The chain recombines TRBV6-6 with TRBJ2-3; a possible D gene is TRBD2 (6 bases). The V and J ends lost 6 bases and 2 bases respectively, with 15 bases between them. This CDR3 contains 15 residues. CDR1 is MNHNY and CDR2 is SVGAGI in the germline V gene (reference sequence). CDR3 region: CASRRDLGATDTQYF. The DNA for the CDR3 is TGTGCCAGCAGACGGGACTTAGGAGCCACAGATACGCAGTATTTT.

The J gene is TRBJ2-1, the V gene TRBV27; maybe TRBD2 (6 bases). Trimming removed 6 bases at V and 15 bases at J, with 21 bases between. This CDR3 has 13 amino acids. Germline assignment: CDR1 MNHEY and CDR2 SMNVEV (reference sequence). The chain's CDR3 is CASRAGRTLWRFF. CDR3 nucleotide sequence: TGTGCCAGCAGGGCGGGGAGAACCCTATGGCGGTTCTTC.

J is TRBJ2-3 and V is TRBV7-9; unclear D gene. V was trimmed by 6 bases and J by 1 base, leaving 11 bases between them. This CDR3 has 14 residues. Germline-derived CDR1 and CDR2 are SEHNR and FQNEAQ (reference sequence). Here the CDR3 reads CASSDRQGTDTQYF. The CDR3 bases are TGTGCCAGCAGTGACCGGCAGGGCACAGATACGCAGTATTTT.

This chain connects TRBV7-2 to TRBJ2-7; 15 nucleotides match TRBD2. V dropped 3 bases and J dropped 0; count of bases not matched to a gene: 6. CDR1 and CDR2 from the germline V gene are SGHTA and FQGNSA. The CDR3 consists of 18 residues. CDR3 nucleotide sequence: TGTGCCAGCAGCTTGGGGACTAGCGGGAGGACCCTCTCCTACGAGCAGTACTTC. Protein: CASSLGTSGRTLSYEQYF.

V usage is TRBV4-1 and J usage is TRBJ2-7; 7 bases line up with TRBD1. J lost 6 bases, V lost 3 bases, and 8 bases had no gene match. CDR1 is MGHRA and CDR2 is YSYEKL in the germline V gene. CDR3 length: 14 amino acids. The CDR3 here is CASSQRQGHGEQYF. The DNA for the CDR3 is TGCGCCAGCAGCCAGAGACAGGGTCATGGCGAGCAGTACTTC.

The sample holds one count of this clone. The genes are TRBV7-8 and TRBJ2-1; D not resolved. The CDR3 sequence is 11 residues long. Germline V CDR1 and CDR2: SGHVS, FQNEAQ. Trimming took off 2 bases at V and 11 bases at J, with 7 bases between the two ends. The CDR3 nucleotides read TGTGCCAGCAGCTTAATGTCTAAGCAGTTCTTC. Its translation: CASSLMSKQFF.

The table lists this clone with a count of one. The chain employs TRBV6-5 and TRBJ2-7; 8 bases align to TRBD2. This CDR3 spans 14 amino acids. Germline trimming cut 8 bases from V and 2 bases from J; bases unmatched to any gene: 8. CDR1 is MNHEY, CDR2 SVGAGI, per germline. The CDR3 region has the DNA TGTGCCAGCGGGGTACTAGCGGCTACCTACGAGCAGTACTTC. Residues: CASGVLAATYEQYF.

The CDR3 here is CAWSVPPFTTTNEKLFF. The CDR3 bases are TGTGCCTGGAGTGTGCCCCCATTTACTACAACTAATGAAAAACTGTTTTTT. The rearrangement uses TRBV30 and TRBJ1-4; no clear D. This CDR3 contains 17 residues. Germline V gene data show CDR1 as GTSNPN and CDR2 as SVGIG (reference sequence). Trimming took off 0 bases at V and 0 bases at J, with 14 bases between the two ends.

The chain joins TRBV6-5 to TRBJ1-1; 7 bases are a match to TRBD1. The CDR3 extends over 13 amino acids. The germline CDR1 and CDR2 sequences are MNHEY and SVGAGI. After removal of 7 bases from V and 1 base from J, the junction contained 3 bases not matched to a gene. Written as DNA, the CDR3 is TGTGCCAGCAAACAGGGGCCGAACACTGAAGCTTTCTTT. Protein sequence: CASKQGPNTEAFF.

The V and J genes are TRBV11-2 and TRBJ2-7, with a tentative D call TRBD1 (6 bases). V lost 0 bases and J lost 6, with 18 bases in between. The V gene's germline CDR1 is SGHAT and CDR2 FQNNGV. The CDR3 runs to 16 residues. The CDR3 here is CASSLDRTEIPLEQYF. For the CDR3, the DNA is TGTGCCAGCAGCTTAGATCGGACAGAAATCCCGCTCGAGCAGTACTTC.

V usage is TRBV2 and J usage is TRBJ2-7, with D perhaps matching TRBD2 (5 bases). The CDR3 consists of 14 residues. Per the germline V gene, CDR1 is SNHLY and CDR2 is FYNNEI. Trimming took 5 bases from V and 0 from J, leaving 11 bases between them. Here the CDR3 reads CASSITGYSYEQYF. Written as DNA, the CDR3 is TGTGCCAGCAGTATAACGGGATACTCCTACGAGCAGTACTTC.

The rearrangement links TRBV6-5 to TRBJ1-2; TRBD1 might be the D (6 bases). Germline CDR1 is MNHEY and CDR2 is SVGAGI. The CDR3 extends over 14 amino acids. The V gene lost 0 bases and the J gene lost 4 bases, with 9 bases spanning the gap. CDR3 in DNA: TGTGCCAGCAGTTACTCGAGAGGGGGCTATGGCTACACCTTC. Amino acids: CASSYSRGGYGYTF.

The rearrangement uses TRBV6-5 and TRBJ1-1, with D perhaps matching TRBD1 (6 bases). CDR1 MNHEY and CDR2 SVGAGI come from the germline V gene. The V end was cut by 0 bases, the J end by 3 bases, with 14 bases between. The CDR3 is made up of 16 amino acids. The CDR3 protein is CASSYSIVQGYTEAFF. The CDR3 DNA reads TGTGCCAGCAGTTACTCGATTGTGCAGGGGTACACTGAAGCTTTCTTT.

This chain links TRBV29-1 with TRBJ2-7; TRBD1 aligns across 9 bases. J gave up 1 base and V 4 bases, and 11 bases lay outside the gene matches. Per germline, CDR1 SQVTM and CDR2 ANQGSEA. This CDR3 contains 16 residues. For the CDR3, the DNA is TGCAGCGTTGGGGGAAGGGACGGGACAGGGTCCTACGAGCAGTACTTC. It yields the protein CSVGGRDGTGSYEQYF.

On this clone itself: A read error may account for a junction end that differs from germline. The chain has TRBV13 and TRBJ1-2; D may be TRBD1 (6 bases). This CDR3 spans 16 amino acids. From germline, CDR1 is PRHDT and CDR2 FYEKMQ (reference sequence). The CDR3 bases are TGTGCCAGCACCTTAGATCCCCGGACAGACCCTCGCGGCTACACCTTC. It encodes CASTLDPRTDPRGYTF.

The chain has TRBV30 and TRBJ2-1; 13 positions agree with TRBD2. The CDR3 is 14 residues long. The junction had 7 bases not matched to a gene; V was cut back by 5 bases and J by 9 bases. The germline V gene has CDR1 GTSNPN and CDR2 SVGIG (reference sequence). CDR3 coding DNA: TGTGCCTGGGACCAGGGACTAGCGGGAAGTGAGCAGTTCTTC. It yields the protein CAWDQGLAGSEQFF.

The chain has TRBV14 and TRBJ1-5, with a tentative D call TRBD1 (6 bases). The CDR3 consists of 14 residues. Germline V lookup: CDR1 SGHDN, CDR2 FVKESK. V was clipped by 3 bases and J by 5 bases, with 11 bases between them. The CDR3 sequence is CASSQTGFYQPQHF. CDR3 nucleotide sequence: TGTGCCAGCAGCCAGACAGGCTTTTATCAGCCCCAGCATTTT.